This T cell receptor (beta chain) was profiled in a study of T cell responses to AZD1222 COVID-19 vaccine. Researchers grouped second doses given at about 4 or about 12 weeks into one pool. As regards this clone: The target antigen is unknown.

Generated by immunoSEQ multiplex PCR, the TCRdb table keeps only in-frame clones and is missing some. The sample shows some 99,000 clones, 88% of them seen only once. The germline V gene encodes CDR1 GTSNPN and CDR2 SVGIG (reference sequence). The CDR3 contains 14 residues. V gave up 4 bases and J gave up 3 bases, with 15 bases separating them. Overall study findings and caveats: Among the donors, most were white British and more were female, and clonal diversity was possibly underestimated. Spike-specific TCRs gained breadth and depth after people received two AZD1222 doses. The number of AZD1222 recipients seropositive at baseline was only 6 or 7.

Sequenced material: peripheral blood, taken 28 days after the second AZD1222 dose. V is TRBV30 and J is TRBJ1-1, with D tentatively TRBD1 (5 bases). The TCR originated in an adult who received the AZD1222 COVID-19 vaccine. The CDR3 region is CAWTRPGGYTEAFF. The CDR3 region has the DNA TGTGCCTGGACCCGACCGGGGGGTTACACTGAAGCTTTCTTT.